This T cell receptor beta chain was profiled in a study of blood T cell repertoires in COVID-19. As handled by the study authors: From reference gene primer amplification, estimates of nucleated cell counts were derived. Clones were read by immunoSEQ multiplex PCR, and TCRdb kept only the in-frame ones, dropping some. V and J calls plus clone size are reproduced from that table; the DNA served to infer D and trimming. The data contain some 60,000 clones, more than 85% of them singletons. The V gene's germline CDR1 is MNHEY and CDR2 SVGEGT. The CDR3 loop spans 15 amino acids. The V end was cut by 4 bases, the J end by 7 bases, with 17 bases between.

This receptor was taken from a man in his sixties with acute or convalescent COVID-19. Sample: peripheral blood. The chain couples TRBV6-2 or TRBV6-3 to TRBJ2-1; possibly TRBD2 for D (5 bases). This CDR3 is CASSFRGNLLNEQFF. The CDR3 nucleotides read TGTGCCAGCAGTTTCCGGGGAAACCTCTTGAATGAGCAGTTCTTC.